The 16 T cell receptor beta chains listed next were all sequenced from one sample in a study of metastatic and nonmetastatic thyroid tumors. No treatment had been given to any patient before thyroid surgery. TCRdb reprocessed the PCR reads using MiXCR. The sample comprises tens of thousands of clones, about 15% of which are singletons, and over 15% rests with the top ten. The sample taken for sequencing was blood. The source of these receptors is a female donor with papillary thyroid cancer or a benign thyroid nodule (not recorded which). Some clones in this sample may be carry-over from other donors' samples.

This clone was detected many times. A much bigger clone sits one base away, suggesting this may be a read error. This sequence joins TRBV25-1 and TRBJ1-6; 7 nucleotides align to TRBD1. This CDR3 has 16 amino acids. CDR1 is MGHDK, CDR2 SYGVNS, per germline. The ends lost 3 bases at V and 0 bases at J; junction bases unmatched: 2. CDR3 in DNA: TGTGCCAGCAGTGAGGCAGGGGGCTCCTATAATTCACCCCTCCACTTT. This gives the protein CASSEAGGSYNSPLHF.

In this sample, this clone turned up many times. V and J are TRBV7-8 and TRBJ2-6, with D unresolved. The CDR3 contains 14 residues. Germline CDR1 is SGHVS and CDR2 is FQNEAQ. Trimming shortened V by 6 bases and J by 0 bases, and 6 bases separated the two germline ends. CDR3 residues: CASRYHSGANVLTF. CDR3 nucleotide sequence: TGTGCCAGCAGATACCACTCTGGGGCCAACGTCCTGACTTTC. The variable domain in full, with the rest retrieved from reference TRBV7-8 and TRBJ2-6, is GAGVSQSPRYKVAKRGQDVALRCDPISGHVSLFWYQQALGQGPEFLTYFQNEAQLDKSGLPSDRFFAERPEGSVSTLKIQRTQQEDSAVYLCASRYHSGANVLTFGAGSRLTVL.

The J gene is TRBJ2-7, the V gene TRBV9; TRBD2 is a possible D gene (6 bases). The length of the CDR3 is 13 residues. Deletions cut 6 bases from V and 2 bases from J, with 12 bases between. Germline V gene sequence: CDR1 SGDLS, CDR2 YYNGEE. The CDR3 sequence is CASNPGVAYEQYF. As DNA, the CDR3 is TGTGCCAGCAATCCGGGGGTGGCCTACGAGCAGTACTTC.

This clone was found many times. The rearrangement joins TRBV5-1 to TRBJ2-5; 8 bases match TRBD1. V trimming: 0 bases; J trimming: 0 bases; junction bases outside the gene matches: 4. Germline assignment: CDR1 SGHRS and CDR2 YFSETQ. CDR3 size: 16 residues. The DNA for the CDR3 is TGCGCCAGCAGCTTGGGGGACAGGCCCAACCAAGAGACCCAGTACTTC. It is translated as CASSLGDRPNQETQYF.

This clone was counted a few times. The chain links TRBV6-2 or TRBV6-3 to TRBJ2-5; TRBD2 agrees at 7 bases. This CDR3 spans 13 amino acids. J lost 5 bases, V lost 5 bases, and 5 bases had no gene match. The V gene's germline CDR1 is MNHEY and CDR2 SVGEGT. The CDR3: CASSNPGGETQYF. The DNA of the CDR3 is TGTGCCAGCAGTAACCCGGGGGGTGAGACCCAGTACTTC.

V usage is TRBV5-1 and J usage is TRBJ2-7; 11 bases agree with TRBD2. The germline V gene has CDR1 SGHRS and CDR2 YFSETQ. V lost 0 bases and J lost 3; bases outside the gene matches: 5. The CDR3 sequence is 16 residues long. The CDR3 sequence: CASSLGTSGFYYEQYF. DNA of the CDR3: TGCGCCAGCAGCTTGGGGACTAGCGGGTTCTACTACGAGCAGTACTTC. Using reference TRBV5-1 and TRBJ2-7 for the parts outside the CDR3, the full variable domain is KAGVTQTPRYLIKTRGQQVTLSCSPISGHRSVSWYQQTPGQGLQFLFEYFSETQRNKGNFPGRFSGRQFSNSRSEMNVSTLELGDSALYLCASSLGTSGFYYEQYFGPGTRLTVT.

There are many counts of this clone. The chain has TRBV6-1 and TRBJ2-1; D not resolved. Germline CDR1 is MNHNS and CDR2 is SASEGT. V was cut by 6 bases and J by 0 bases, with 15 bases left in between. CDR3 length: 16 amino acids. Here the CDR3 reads CASRYDGRSSYNEQFF. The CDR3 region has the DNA TGTGCCAGCAGGTATGACGGTCGTAGCTCCTACAATGAGCAGTTCTTC.

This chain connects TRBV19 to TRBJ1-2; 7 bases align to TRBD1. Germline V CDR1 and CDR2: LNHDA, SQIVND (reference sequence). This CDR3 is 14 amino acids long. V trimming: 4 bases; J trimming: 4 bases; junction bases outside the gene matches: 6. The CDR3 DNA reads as TGTGCCAGTAGTACGGACAGGCTTTCCTATGGCTACACCTTC. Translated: CASSTDRLSYGYTF.

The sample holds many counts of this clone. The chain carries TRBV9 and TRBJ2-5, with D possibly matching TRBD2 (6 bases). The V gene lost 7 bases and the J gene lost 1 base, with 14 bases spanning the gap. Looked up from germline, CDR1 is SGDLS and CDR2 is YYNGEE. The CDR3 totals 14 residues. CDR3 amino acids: CASSWGDSQETQYF. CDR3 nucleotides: TGTGCCAGCTCCTGGGGGGACTCCCAAGAGACCCAGTACTTC.

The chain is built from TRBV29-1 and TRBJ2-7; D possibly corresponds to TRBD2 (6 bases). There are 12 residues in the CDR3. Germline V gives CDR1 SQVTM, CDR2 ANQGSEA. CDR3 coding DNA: TGCGGCAGATTAGCGGTAACCTACGAGCAGTACTTC. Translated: CGRLAVTYEQYF.

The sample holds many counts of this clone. The CDR3 region has the DNA TGTGCCAGCAGCTTAGCGGCAGGCTACGAGCAGTACTTC. Its translation: CASSLAAGYEQYF. The V call is TRBV7-6, the J call TRBJ2-7; D remains ambiguous. Trimming left V 0 bases short and J 3 bases short, with 6 bases between. This CDR3 is built from 13 residues. Germline values: CDR1 SGHVS, CDR2 FNYEAQ.

CDR3 protein: CASSLAGVVYGYTF. CDR3 DNA sequence: TGTGCCAGCAGCTTAGCAGGTGTGGTCTATGGCTACACCTTC. V usage is TRBV7-9 and J usage is TRBJ1-2; D remains ambiguous. This CDR3 has 14 residues. V lost 0 bases and J lost 4, with 9 bases in between. Germline CDR1 is SEHNR and CDR2 is FQNEAQ (reference sequence).

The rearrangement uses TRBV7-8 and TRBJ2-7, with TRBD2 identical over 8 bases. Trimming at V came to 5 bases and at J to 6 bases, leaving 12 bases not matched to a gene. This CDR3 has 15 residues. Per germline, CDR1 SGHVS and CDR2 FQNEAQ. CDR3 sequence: CASSQPGLGDSEQYF. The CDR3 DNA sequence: TGTGCCAGCAGCCAGCCGGGACTAGGGGACTCCGAGCAGTACTTC.

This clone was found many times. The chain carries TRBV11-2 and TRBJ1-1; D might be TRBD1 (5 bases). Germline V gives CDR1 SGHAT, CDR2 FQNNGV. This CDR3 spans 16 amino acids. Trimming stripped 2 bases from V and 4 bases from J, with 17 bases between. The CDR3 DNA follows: TGTGCCAGCAGCTTATATCCAGGGAACATGGGCACTGAAGCTTTCTTT. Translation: CASSLYPGNMGTEAFF.

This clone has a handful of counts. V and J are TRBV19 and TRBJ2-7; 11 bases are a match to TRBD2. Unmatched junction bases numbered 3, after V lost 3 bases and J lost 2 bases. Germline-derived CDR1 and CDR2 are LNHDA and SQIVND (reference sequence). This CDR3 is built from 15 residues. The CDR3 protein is CASSMLAGGTYEQYF. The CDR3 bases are TGTGCCAGTAGTATGTTAGCGGGAGGGACCTACGAGCAGTACTTC.

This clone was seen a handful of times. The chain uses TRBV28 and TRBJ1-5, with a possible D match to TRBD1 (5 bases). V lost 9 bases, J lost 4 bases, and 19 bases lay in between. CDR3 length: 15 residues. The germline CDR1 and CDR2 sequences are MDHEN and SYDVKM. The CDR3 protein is CASSNTGTANQPQHF. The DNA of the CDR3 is TGTGCCAGTTCAAACACCGGGACTGCAAATCAGCCCCAGCATTTT.